What follows are 11 T cell receptor beta chains derived from one specimen sequenced in a study of blood T cell repertoires in COVID-19. TCRdb's table, derived via immunoSEQ multiplex PCR, lists solely in-frame clones and lacks some. Seen here are 100,000 to 150,000 clones, about 80% observed once, and the top ten hold about 16%. The sequenced sample was peripheral blood. These receptors all stem from a woman aged 50 to 60 with acute or convalescent COVID-19.

This sequence joins TRBV3-1 (or the pseudogene TRBV3-2) and TRBJ2-4; 7 bases fit TRBD2. This CDR3 is 12 amino acids long. After removal of 3 bases from V and 7 bases from J, the junction contained 0 bases not matched to a gene. Germline-derived CDR1 and CDR2 are LGHDT and YNNKEL (reference sequence). This chain's CDR3 is CASSQGGNIQYF. The DNA for the CDR3 is TGTGCCAGCAGCCAGGGAGGGAACATTCAGTACTTC.

The V gene is TRBV18, the J gene TRBJ1-3; D is unresolved. Germline CDR1 and CDR2: KGHSH and LQKENI. The length of the CDR3 is 17 residues. The ends were cut back, 3 bases at V and 4 bases at J, with 19 bases in the middle. The CDR3 here is CASSPLPALEGGNTIYF. The CDR3 nucleotides are TGTGCCAGCTCACCCCTCCCGGCCCTAGAGGGAGGAAACACCATATATTTT.

The rearrangement uses TRBV19 and TRBJ2-3; TRBD2 is a possible D gene (5 bases). V dropped 8 bases and J dropped 7 bases, with 10 bases sitting between them. The CDR3 has 11 residues. Germline V gene lookup returns CDR1 LNHDA and CDR2 SQIVND (reference sequence). The CDR3 spells CASSPGYTQYF. CDR3 in DNA: TGTGCCAGTTCTCCGGGATATACGCAGTATTTT.

The V and J genes are TRBV7-6 and TRBJ2-5; 8 bases align to TRBD1. The V gene's germline CDR1 is SGHVS and CDR2 FNYEAQ. The CDR3 sequence is 17 residues long. V trimming: 2 bases; J trimming: 5 bases; junction bases outside the gene matches: 13. In DNA, the CDR3 is TGTGCCAGCAGCTTAAAGGCAGGGGGCGCGGGCGTCGAGACCCAGTACTTC. Translated, it gives CASSLKAGGAGVETQYF.

This clone was counted once. This chain links TRBV2 with TRBJ1-5; D ambiguous. Per germline, CDR1 SNHLY and CDR2 FYNNEI. The CDR3 length is 14 residues. Trimming cost V 2 bases and J 0 bases, with 5 bases left between them. The CDR3 DNA sequence: TGTGCCAGCAGTGAACAGGATAGCAATCAGCCCCAGCATTTT. Amino acids: CASSEQDSNQPQHF.

This chain uses TRBV11-2 with TRBJ2-1; the match to TRBD2 covers 9 bases. Per germline, CDR1 SGHAT and CDR2 FQNNGV. With V trimmed by 5 bases and J by 4 bases, 6 bases remained unmatched. The CDR3 is 15 amino acids. This CDR3 is CASSVPSGVYNEQFF. In DNA form, the CDR3 reads TGTGCCAGCAGCGTTCCTAGCGGGGTTTACAATGAGCAGTTCTTC. Full variable domain (remainder filled in from reference TRBV11-2 and TRBJ2-1): EAGVAQSPRYKIIEKRQSVAFWCNPISGHATLYWYQQILGQGPKLLIQFQNNGVVDDSQLPKDRFSAERLKGVDSTLKIQPAKLEDSAVYLCASSVPSGVYNEQFFGPGTRLTVL.

The chain combines TRBV13 with TRBJ2-3; the match to TRBD1 covers 9 bases. This CDR3 comprises 16 residues. Germline lookup yields CDR1 PRHDT and CDR2 FYEKMQ (reference sequence). Trimming cost V 0 bases and J 2 bases; bases outside gene matches: 3. The CDR3 loop reads CASSLGQGADTDTQYF. CDR3 nucleotide sequence: TGTGCCAGCAGCTTAGGACAGGGGGCTGACACAGATACGCAGTATTTT.

V is TRBV3-1 (or the pseudogene TRBV3-2) and J is TRBJ2-7; 10 positions match TRBD2. With V trimmed by 4 bases and J by 3 bases, 9 bases remained unmatched. Per germline, CDR1 LGHDT and CDR2 YNNKEL (reference sequence). This CDR3 is built from 16 residues. DNA of the CDR3: TGTGCCAGCAGCCCCGGGAAACTAGCGGGGTTCTACGAGCAGTACTTC. Translation gives CASSPGKLAGFYEQYF.

The rearrangement uses TRBV6-5 and TRBJ1-2; D is undetermined. The CDR3 consists of 15 residues. The germline CDR1 and CDR2 sequences are MNHEY and SVGAGI. Trimming left V 0 bases short and J 0 bases short, with 8 bases between. CDR3 sequence: CASSYSRGTNYGYTF. The CDR3 DNA reads as TGTGCCAGCAGTTACTCTCGGGGTACTAACTATGGCTACACCTTC.

The chain has TRBV13 and TRBJ2-3; 7 bases map to TRBD1. J gave up 4 bases and V 3 bases, and 7 bases lay outside the gene matches. In germline, CDR1 is PRHDT, CDR2 FYEKMQ (reference sequence). The CDR3 is 15 amino acids. This CDR3 is CASSFPTGFADTQYF. The CDR3 region has the DNA TGTGCCAGCAGCTTCCCGACAGGGTTTGCAGATACGCAGTATTTT.

The genes are TRBV10-3 and TRBJ1-1; 8 bases are shared with TRBD1. The CDR3 totals 17 residues. The germline CDR1 and CDR2 sequences are ENHRY and SYGVKD. The junction had 6 bases not matched to a gene; V was cut back by 0 bases and J by 0 bases. The CDR3 sequence is CAISESTGANMNTEAFF. The CDR3 DNA is TGTGCCATCAGTGAGTCGACAGGGGCCAATATGAACACTGAAGCTTTCTTT.